These T cell receptor beta chains were read from a single sample in a study of beta chain features in type 1 diabetes. TCRdb keeps only in-frame clones here, not all; method: immunoSEQ multiplex PCR. The data contain roughly 400,000 clones, 8.5% to 10% of them singletons. The sequenced material came from central memory CD4+ T cells from blood. These receptors all come from a man aged 30-40 years with type 1 diabetes. Each CDR3 is given with its conserved first and last residue. Each record gives: J gene, clone size, D gene, V gene, CDR3 protein, CDR3 DNA. D genes are given only for firm matches. Size is stated for part of the rows, as once, few or many counts, or as a class when the clone is expanded.

J gene: TRBJ2-3; clone size: few; D gene: .; V gene: TRBV9; CDR3 protein: CASSGGGYTDTQYF; CDR3 DNA: TGTGCCAGCAGCGGAGGCGGCTACACAGATACGCAGTATTTT
J gene: TRBJ2-2; clone size: .; D gene: TRBD1; V gene: TRBV2; CDR3 protein: CASRDRGFTGELFF; CDR3 DNA: TGTGCCAGCAGGGACAGGGGGTTCACCGGGGAGCTGTTTTTT
J gene: TRBJ2-3; clone size: .; D gene: .; V gene: TRBV11-2; CDR3 protein: CASSNPGADTQYF; CDR3 DNA: TGTGCCAGCAGCAACCCAGGGGCAGATACGCAGTATTTT
J gene: TRBJ1-2; clone size: many; D gene: .; V gene: TRBV7-2; CDR3 protein: CASSPAEGGYTF; CDR3 DNA: TGTGCCAGCAGCCCGGCCGAGGGGGGCTACACCTTC
J gene: TRBJ1-2; clone size: many; D gene: TRBD1; V gene: TRBV18; CDR3 protein: CASSETGGRDYGYTF; CDR3 DNA: TGTGCCAGCTCAGAGACAGGGGGCCGAGACTATGGCTACACCTTC
J gene: TRBJ1-5; clone size: .; D gene: .; V gene: TRBV28; CDR3 protein: CASSLNYQPQHF; CDR3 DNA: TGTGCCAGCAGTTTAAACTATCAGCCCCAGCATTTT
J gene: TRBJ2-5; clone size: many; D gene: TRBD2; V gene: TRBV7-2; CDR3 protein: CASSLGLAGRQETQYF; CDR3 DNA: TGTGCCAGCAGCTTAGGACTAGCGGGACGTCAAGAGACCCAGTACTTC
J gene: TRBJ1-1; clone size: .; D gene: .; V gene: TRBV11-2; CDR3 protein: CASSGGSEQDTEAFF; CDR3 DNA: TGTGCCAGCAGCGGGGGATCGGAGCAAGACACTGAAGCTTTCTTT
J gene: TRBJ1-2; clone size: .; D gene: TRBD1; V gene: TRBV5-1; CDR3 protein: CASSTGTGEIGYTF; CDR3 DNA: TGCGCCAGCAGCACCGGGACAGGGGAGATTGGCTACACCTTC
J gene: TRBJ2-1; clone size: .; D gene: .; V gene: TRBV4-2; CDR3 protein: CASSHERNEQFF; CDR3 DNA: TGTGCCAGCAGCCACGAGCGGAATGAGCAGTTCTTC
J gene: TRBJ2-5; clone size: .; D gene: .; V gene: TRBV7-9; CDR3 protein: CASSLDKEETQYF; CDR3 DNA: TGTGCCAGCAGTCTGGACAAGGAAGAGACCCAGTACTTC
J gene: TRBJ2-7; clone size: many; D gene: TRBD2; V gene: TRBV5-1; CDR3 protein: CASSMAGGSVYEQYF; CDR3 DNA: TGCGCCAGCAGCATGGCGGGAGGGTCAGTCTACGAGCAGTACTTC
J gene: TRBJ2-5; clone size: .; D gene: .; V gene: TRBV28; CDR3 protein: CASSPIQGYGETQYF; CDR3 DNA: TGTGCCAGCAGTCCTATCCAGGGATACGGGGAGACCCAGTACTTC